This is a list of T cell receptor beta chains from one sample in a study of blood T cells in healthy people across ages. TCRdb reanalysed the 5' RACE reads using MiXCR and keeps one entry per CDR3 protein. The data hold about 1.5 million distinct CDR3 sequences, with 42% observed a single time. Sequenced input: blood. The receptors were gathered from a young woman in good health. Both conserved end residues are trimmed from each CDR3.

CDR3 length,V gene,CDR3 protein
13,TRBV2,ASSDLPGLPNEQY
12,TRBV5-1,ASSPPGGSYEQY
15,TRBV20-1,SARVASGASSYNEQF
12,TRBV4-2,ASSPQGEAGELF
13,TRBV20-1,SAKGLAGWLNEQF
15,TRBV10-3,AISASKLAGAYNEQF
12,TRBV2,ATQGGVSTDTQY
14,TRBV5-1,ATLRTSGNPAYEQY
11,TRBV20-1,SARDTLQLDPT
13,TRBV7-9,ASQETGTGGSEQY
13,TRBV25-1,ASRGGQGELNEQF
14,TRBV7-9,ASSLAQAATNEKLF
11,TRBV12-3/TRBV12-4,ASSVTGNYGYT
14,TRBV7-9,ASSATAGSLQETQY
15,TRBV5-1,ASSITGRRVRMETQY
14,TRBV20-1,SAPAGGPNSNQPQH
14,TRBV12-5,ASGLQTSGRPGELF
12,TRBV20-1,SARALKGATEAF
16,TRBV5-1,ASSLFGLAGGYQETQY
13,TRBV25-1,ASSDEGHGANVLT
11,TRBV3-1,ASSQGRTNEQF
11,TRBV18,ASAPGSSYEQY
14,TRBV12-5,ASAERNGQGTYEQY
11,TRBV20-1,SAFTGIFTEAF
12,TRBV20-1,SAVSGRSPNEQY
12,TRBV6-5,ASSYSTSNEKLF
11,TRBV10-3,ATLAADTDTQY
12,TRBV5-1,ASSLARTQGEQY
12,TRBV7-2,ASSLASTQETQY
12,TRBV24-1,ATSIAGISGEQY
17,TRBV29-1,SVEDRTGGRAREFNEQF
15,TRBV4-2,ASSQDPGTSGKNIQY
13,TRBV10-3,AISAEGGLGYGYT
13,TRBV15,ATSVRTSSNEKLF
9,TRBV25-1,ATRWGYEQY
14,TRBV27,ASSVKSPGGSYGYT
16,TRBV7-3,ASSPTETRNHRNQPQH
11,TRBV2,ASSRTGPDTQY
14,TRBV12-3/TRBV12-4,ASREPGQRTHYGYT
11,TRBV2,ASSTTASYGYT
11,TRBV7-8,ASSYTGEGEQF
13,TRBV6-5,ASSLRLAGFDEQY
16,TRBV4-2,ASSRETSGGSNTGELF
16,TRBV6-5,ASSYHPSRIATTDTQY
14,TRBV4-2,ASSRPGTGDRYGYT
13,TRBV5-1,ASSFISGSTDTQY
11,TRBV12-3/TRBV12-4,ASTGTSYNEQY
11,TRBV4-1,ASSQAASGTQY
12,TRBV6-5,ASSASGRTYEQY